This entry is about one T cell receptor (beta chain). The antigen it recognizes is unknown. Within one base of it there is no much larger clone, and no base qualities were kept. This entry belongs to a study of cytomegalovirus exposure and HLA in healthy donors (dated by TCRdb to about 2017). About the full investigation: In an earlier analysis of about 560 of the donors, 276 Gb of sequence data and approximately 120 million unique TCR beta sequences from 150 million to 200 million T cells were reported. Approximately 310 gigabases of sequencing data and roughly 81 million unique TCR sequences made up an early release that covered approximately 650 HLA-typed donors. The genetic ancestry cluster associated with self-reported Caucasian donors included approximately 85% of the 300 to 400 genotyped donors. The study was designed to test whether signatures of past pathogen exposure could be identified by cataloging public T cell receptors. Using immunosequencing, the study profiled T cell repertoires from some 670 subjects and related those repertoires to cytomegalovirus serostatus. Besides the first cohort of roughly 640 subjects, a separate validation cohort made up of over 95 different subjects was used. High-throughput TCR immunosequencing, statistical association of individual TCRs with disease status, and machine learning were combined to predict cytomegalovirus infection status. A later analysis re-examined previously published TCR beta repertoires from 600 to 700 donors and added high-resolution HLA genotyping to investigate patterns of TCR occurrence. The later analysis used no new phenotypic data to find candidate immune exposures, relying instead on TCR beta sequences and their occurrence across donors. An earlier analysis of 587 of the donors used high-throughput TCR beta sequencing to judge whether each TCR beta V gene segment behaved as functional or pseudogenic. Alongside the repertoire data, information on donor age, sex, ethnicity and CMV serostatus was compiled. Genome-wide SNP genotypes for about 65% of the 666 donors were used in a later genetic analysis, which treated that subset as a discovery cohort. All discovery cohort repertoires had been generated using a single sequencing platform. Both class I and class II loci were covered by HLA typing, at four-digit resolution. The number of donors typed differed by locus, with about 629-630 for A, B, C, DRB1 and DQB1, approximately 500 for DQA1, 606 for DPA1, and some 470 for DPB1. Five DR-DQ haplotypes were handled as single units for association and clustering, since linkage in the cohort was strong. Among some 400 genotyped donors of the cohort, an average of approximately 240,000 unique TCR beta nucleotide sequences were sequenced per donor, about a sixth of them non-productive.

Overall study outcomes, separate from this receptor: In a later analysis, 16,951 TCR beta sequences were associated with specific HLA alleles at a false discovery rate of 0.05. The classifier was reported to diagnose cytomegalovirus status with high specificity and sensitivity in both the original and validation cohorts. In vitro tests confirmed that a few of the cytomegalovirus-associated TCR beta chains recognize cytomegalovirus antigens. Presence/absence analyses assumed roughly uniform sequencing depth across donors, an assumption that may not hold. Compared with equally common non-associated chains, HLA-associated TCR beta chains in a later analysis were more clonally expanded and had lower generation probabilities. Because HLA typing was missing for some donors at each locus, association tests included only the typed subset. According to a later analysis, parvovirus B19, influenza, CMV and Epstein-Barr virus appeared linked to several top co-occurrence clusters. A group of highly shared sequence variants was considered likely to be a technical artifact of the sequencing pipeline. Correlated functional status among segregating V segments might reflect linkage disequilibrium, but an unknown experimental factor could not be ruled out. A further reported finding was that TCR beta sequences accurately predicted the HLA-A and HLA-B alleles for most subjects in the first cohort. A later analysis found that TCR association rates varied across HLA loci, with DRB1 alleles showing the most associated TCRs and HLA-C alleles the fewest. Compared with the approximately 600-donor mean, donors in an Asian-associated ancestry cluster had fewer N-insertions in productive TCRs, according to a later genetic analysis. Assigning TCR associations to individual alleles was difficult when HLA alleles, especially DR and DQ, strongly co-occurred. For the cohort, immune exposure information was limited to CMV serostatus. The study gave a list of 150 to 200 TCR beta chains associated with cytomegalovirus. Some IMGT-functional V segments, including TRBV6-2 and TRBV6-3, could not be told apart with the 87-base-pair reads, so those segments were excluded. While some public TCRs were present in many individuals, most TCR sequences turned up only very rarely across donors. Because counts were too low, approximately 15 rarely observed V segments, including chromosome 9 orphons, were excluded from the earlier analysis of 500 to 700 of the donors. The cohort was sequenced for TCR beta chains only, and without alpha or paired-chain data the features that could be detected were limited. The authors suggested that the approach could potentially be generalized to other disease states and immunological phenotypes. In a later analysis, most CMV-associated TCR beta chains were found to appear HLA-restricted, with HLA associations seemingly driven largely by CMV exposure. A later genetic analysis associated a missense DCLRE1C variant with V-gene and J-gene trimming of TCR beta chains, and an independent cohort replicated the association. Broadly in line with IMGT annotations, most TCR beta V segments showed up in productive rearrangements about 87% or about 30% of the time in an earlier analysis of several hundred of the donors.

Library creation used the immunoSEQ multiplex PCR assay. A mixture of 60 forward primers for TCR Vbeta segments and 13 reverse primers for TCR Jbeta segments was used in the multiplex PCR. Amplification of the CDR3 region of rearranged TCR beta genes was performed with a multiplex PCR assay on genomic DNA. The amplified TCR beta libraries were sequenced on the Illumina HiSeq System as 87-base-pair reads. As for the authors' bioinformatics: A later analysis counted some 80 million unique TCR beta chains across the approximately 700 repertoires, and some 12 million of these chains were shared by at least two donors. A nearest-neighbor algorithm error-corrected the raw reads and collapsed the reads into unique sequences, merging closely related sequences to remove PCR and sequencing errors. V, D and J gene segments were assigned by aligning CDR3 sequences to IMGT reference sequences. For a sequence to be retained, a match of at least six nucleotides to both a V gene segment and a J gene segment was required. Rearrangements were called productive when the CDR3 lacked stop codons and stayed in frame with V and J; all others were non-productive. CDR3 was defined according to IMGT convention as the region running from the second conserved V-encoded cysteine to the conserved J-encoded phenylalanine. The earlier analysis of about 620 of the donors excluded sequences that lacked an unambiguous match to a single V gene segment. In an earlier analysis of approximately 590 of the donors, a V segment was called functional when productive rearrangements were above 56.7%, and segregating when the standard deviation between donors exceeded 5%. A statistical classification framework was developed to diagnose cytomegalovirus status using the catalog of TCR beta chain sequences. In a later analysis, TCR nucleotide sequences were compared against IMGT/GENE-DB human TR gene sequences so that V and J genes could be assigned. A later analysis assigned CDR3 sequences and most-parsimonious VDJ recombination scenarios with the TCRdist pipeline. In a later analysis, each TCR beta chain was defined by its CDR3 amino acid sequence together with its V-gene family, and reads lacking a unique V-gene family were excluded. A later analysis removed 550 to 650 highly shared, low-generation-probability nucleotide sequences to deal with suspected cross-contamination and a sequencing artifact. A later analysis calculated a clonal expansion index for each public chain from normalized within-repertoire ranks of inferred template counts. Generation probabilities in a later analysis came from a VDJ recombination model fitted to out-of-frame rearrangements, and those results were checked against IGoR. Hypergeometric tests were used in a later analysis to score TCR-TCR, TCR-HLA and TCR-CMV co-occurrence, with a repertoire-size bias correction applied to the TCR pairs. In a later analysis, false discovery rates were estimated by permuting HLA or CMV assignments 20 times. A later analysis grouped co-occurring TCRs with DBSCAN, adding TCRdist sequence similarity when clustering within HLA-allele-positive subsets. For co-occurrence clustering, repertoires with fewer than 30,000 or more than 120,000 public chains were excluded, along with about five repertoires with anomalous nucleotide sharing. TCRdb mirrors the immuneACCESS table, restricted to in-frame sequences. Some clones are absent from its copies; in checked studies, under half trace to an unresolved V gene, and the reason for the others is unknown. V, J and clone size reflect that table, while D and trimming were determined from the DNA. In all, the sample holds about 150,000 clones, and around three quarters of those were seen once. Of the sample, around 13% is held by the ten largest clones.

From the cysteine through the phenylalanine, the CDR3 covers 14 amino acids. Left in the record is the CDR3 DNA by itself, 42 bases read in frame from the first base. Unmatched junction bases come to 5, with V trimmed by 2 bases and J by 5 bases. From a lookup of the germline V gene (reference sequence), CDR1 and CDR2 are LNHDA and SQIVND. In total, approximately 690 healthy bone marrow donors made up the cohort. Cohort members were all nominally healthy when sampled, although unrecorded immune exposures were likely present. The donor tested CMV seropositive, placing the donor among the 289 seropositive members of the cohort. Each donor provided a peripheral blood sample, and peripheral blood mononuclear cells were used for TCR beta sequencing. The Qiagen DNeasy Blood Extraction Kit was used to extract genomic DNA from the blood cell samples.

Recombination joined TRBV19 with TRBJ2-7; 8 of the junction bases match TRBD2. Sequencing was carried out using PBMCs. This receptor was taken from a man aged 35 to 55 in good health and CMV-seropositive. The DNA is as follows: TGTGCCAGTAGTATACCCGGGACTAGGGACGAGCAGTACTTC. Its protein product is CASSIPGTRDEQYF.